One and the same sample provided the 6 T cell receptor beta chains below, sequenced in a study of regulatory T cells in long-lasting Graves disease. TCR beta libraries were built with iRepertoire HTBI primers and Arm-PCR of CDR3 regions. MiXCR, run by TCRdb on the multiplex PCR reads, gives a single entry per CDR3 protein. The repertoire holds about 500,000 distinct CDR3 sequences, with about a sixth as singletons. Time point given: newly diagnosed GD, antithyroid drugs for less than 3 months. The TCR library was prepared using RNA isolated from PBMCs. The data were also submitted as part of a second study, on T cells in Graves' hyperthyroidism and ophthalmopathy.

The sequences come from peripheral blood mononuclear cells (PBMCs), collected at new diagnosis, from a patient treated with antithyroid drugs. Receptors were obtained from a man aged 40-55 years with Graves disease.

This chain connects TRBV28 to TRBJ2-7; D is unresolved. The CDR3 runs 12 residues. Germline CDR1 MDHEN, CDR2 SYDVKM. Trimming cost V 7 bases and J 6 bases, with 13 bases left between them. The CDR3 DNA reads TGTGCCAGCATGATCCGGGTGGGCGAGCAGTACTTC. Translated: CASMIRVGEQYF.

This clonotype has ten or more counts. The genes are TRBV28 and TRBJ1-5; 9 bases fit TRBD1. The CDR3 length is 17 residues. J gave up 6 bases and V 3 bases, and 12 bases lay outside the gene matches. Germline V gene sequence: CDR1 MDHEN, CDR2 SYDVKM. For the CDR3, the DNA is TGTGCCAGCAGTTTCGGGACAGGGAGGCTAGCGGGTCAGCCCCAGCATTTT. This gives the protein CASSFGTGRLAGQPQHF.

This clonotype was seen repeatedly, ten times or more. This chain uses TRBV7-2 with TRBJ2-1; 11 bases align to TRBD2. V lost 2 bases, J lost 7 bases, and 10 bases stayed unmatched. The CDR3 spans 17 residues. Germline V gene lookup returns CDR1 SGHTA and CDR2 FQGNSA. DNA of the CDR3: TGTGCCAGCAGCTTAAGTAGCGGGAGGGCCTGGGAAAATGAGCAGTTCTTC. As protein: CASSLSSGRAWENEQFF. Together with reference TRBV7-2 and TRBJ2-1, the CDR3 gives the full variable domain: GAGVSQSPSNKVTEKGKDVELRCDPISGHTALYWYRQSLGQGLEFLIYFQGNSAPDKSGLPSDRFSAERTGGSVSTLTIQRTQQEDSAVYLCASSLSSGRAWENEQFFGPGTRLTVL.

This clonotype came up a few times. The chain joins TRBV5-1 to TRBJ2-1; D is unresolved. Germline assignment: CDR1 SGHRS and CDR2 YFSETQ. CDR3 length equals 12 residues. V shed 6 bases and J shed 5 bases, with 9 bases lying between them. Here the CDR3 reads CASKAGNNEQFF. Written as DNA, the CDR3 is TGCGCCAGCAAGGCCGGAAACAATGAGCAGTTCTTC.

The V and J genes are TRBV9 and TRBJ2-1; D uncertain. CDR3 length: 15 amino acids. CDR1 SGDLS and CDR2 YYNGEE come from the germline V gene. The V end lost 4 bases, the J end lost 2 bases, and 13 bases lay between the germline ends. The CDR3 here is CASSPGQAPYNEQFF. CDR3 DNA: TGTGCCAGCAGCCCCGGCCAGGCCCCCTACAATGAGCAGTTCTTC.

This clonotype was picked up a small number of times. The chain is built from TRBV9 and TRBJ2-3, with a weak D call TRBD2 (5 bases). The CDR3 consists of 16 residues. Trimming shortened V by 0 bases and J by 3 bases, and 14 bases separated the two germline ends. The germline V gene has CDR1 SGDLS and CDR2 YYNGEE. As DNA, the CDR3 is TGTGCCAGCAGCGTAGATGCGAGTAGGAGGACAGATACGCAGTATTTT. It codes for CASSVDASRRTDTQYF.